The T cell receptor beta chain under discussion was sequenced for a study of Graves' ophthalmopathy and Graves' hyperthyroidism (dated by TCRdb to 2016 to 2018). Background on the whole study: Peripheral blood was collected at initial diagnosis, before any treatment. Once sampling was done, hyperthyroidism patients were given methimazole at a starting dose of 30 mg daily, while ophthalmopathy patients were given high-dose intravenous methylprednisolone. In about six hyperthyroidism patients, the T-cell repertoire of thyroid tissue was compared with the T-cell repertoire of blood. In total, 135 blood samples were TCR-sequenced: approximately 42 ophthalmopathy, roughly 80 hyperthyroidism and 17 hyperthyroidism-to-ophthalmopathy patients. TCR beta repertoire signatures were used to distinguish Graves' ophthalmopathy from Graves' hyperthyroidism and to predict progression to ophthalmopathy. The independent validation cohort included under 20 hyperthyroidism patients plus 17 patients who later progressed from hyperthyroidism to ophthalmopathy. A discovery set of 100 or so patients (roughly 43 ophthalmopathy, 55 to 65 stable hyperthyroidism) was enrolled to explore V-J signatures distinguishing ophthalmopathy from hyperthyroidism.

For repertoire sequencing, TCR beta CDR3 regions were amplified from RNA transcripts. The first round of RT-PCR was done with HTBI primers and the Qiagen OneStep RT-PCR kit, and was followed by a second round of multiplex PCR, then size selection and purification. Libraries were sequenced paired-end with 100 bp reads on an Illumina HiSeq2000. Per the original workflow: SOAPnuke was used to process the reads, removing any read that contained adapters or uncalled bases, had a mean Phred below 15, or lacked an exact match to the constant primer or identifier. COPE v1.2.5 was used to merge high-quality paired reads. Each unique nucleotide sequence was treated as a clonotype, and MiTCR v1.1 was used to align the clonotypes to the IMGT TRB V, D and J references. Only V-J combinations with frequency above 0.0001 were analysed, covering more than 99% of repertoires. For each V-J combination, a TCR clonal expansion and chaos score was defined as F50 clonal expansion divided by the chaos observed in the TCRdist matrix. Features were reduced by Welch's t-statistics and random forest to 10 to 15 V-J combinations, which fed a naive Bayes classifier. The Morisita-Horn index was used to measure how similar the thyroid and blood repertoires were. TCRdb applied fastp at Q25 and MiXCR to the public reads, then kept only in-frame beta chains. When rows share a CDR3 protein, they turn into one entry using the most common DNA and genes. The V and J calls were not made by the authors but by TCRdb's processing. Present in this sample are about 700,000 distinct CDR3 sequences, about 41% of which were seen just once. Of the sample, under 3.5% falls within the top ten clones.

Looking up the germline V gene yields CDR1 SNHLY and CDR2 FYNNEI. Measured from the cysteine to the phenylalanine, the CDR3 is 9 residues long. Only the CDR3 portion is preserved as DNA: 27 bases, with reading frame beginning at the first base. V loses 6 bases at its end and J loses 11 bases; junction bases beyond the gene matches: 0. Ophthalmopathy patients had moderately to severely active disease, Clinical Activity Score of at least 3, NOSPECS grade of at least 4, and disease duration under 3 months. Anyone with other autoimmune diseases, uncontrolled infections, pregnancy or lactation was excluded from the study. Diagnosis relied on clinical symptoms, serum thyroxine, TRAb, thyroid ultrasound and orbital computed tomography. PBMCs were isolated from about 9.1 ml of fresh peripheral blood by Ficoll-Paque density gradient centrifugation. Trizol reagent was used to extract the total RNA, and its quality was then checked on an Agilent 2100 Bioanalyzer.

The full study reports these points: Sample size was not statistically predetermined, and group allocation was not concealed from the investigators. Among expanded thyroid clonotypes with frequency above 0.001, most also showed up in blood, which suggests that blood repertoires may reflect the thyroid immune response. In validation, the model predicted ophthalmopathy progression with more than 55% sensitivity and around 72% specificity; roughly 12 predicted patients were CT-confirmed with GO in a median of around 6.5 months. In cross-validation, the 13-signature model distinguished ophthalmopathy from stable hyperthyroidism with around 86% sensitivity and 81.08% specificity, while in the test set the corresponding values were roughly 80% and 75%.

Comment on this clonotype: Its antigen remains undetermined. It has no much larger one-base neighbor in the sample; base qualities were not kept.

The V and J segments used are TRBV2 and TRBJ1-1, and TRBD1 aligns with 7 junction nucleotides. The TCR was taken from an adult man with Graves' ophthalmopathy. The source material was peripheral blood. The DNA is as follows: TGTGCCAGCAGGGACAGGGCTTTCTTT. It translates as CASRDRAFF.